Below, 24 T cell receptor beta chains from the same sample are listed, as sequenced in a study of T cell clonotyping in hematopoietic cell transplantation. Assay: immunoSEQ multiplex PCR; the TCRdb copy retains only in-frame clones and omits some. The sample carries thousands of clones, approximately 98% recorded once. Sequencing was performed on PBMCs, taken 30 days after allogeneic stem cell transplant. Receptor source: a male patient aged 60-69 years who had an allogeneic stem cell transplant from a related donor, so the T cells may come from the graft donor. Some clones in this sample may be carry-over from other donors' samples.

This clone was detected only once. The chain links TRBV5-1 to TRBJ1-2; D remains ambiguous. Trimming cost V 0 bases and J 2 bases, with 8 bases left between them. Germline values: CDR1 SGHRS, CDR2 YFSETQ. There are 14 residues in the CDR3. As DNA, the CDR3 is TGCGCCAGCAGCTTGGCCCAGGACAACTATGGCTACACCTTC. It translates to CASSLAQDNYGYTF. The whole variable domain, remainder taken from reference TRBV5-1 and TRBJ1-2, is KAGVTQTPRYLIKTRGQQVTLSCSPISGHRSVSWYQQTPGQGLQFLFEYFSETQRNKGNFPGRFSGRQFSNSRSEMNVSTLELGDSALYLCASSLAQDNYGYTFGSGTRLTVV.

The rearrangement joins TRBV6-5 to TRBJ1-2; D is ambiguous. Germline V CDR1 and CDR2: MNHEY, SVGAGI. The V and J ends lost 4 bases and 0 bases respectively, with 15 bases between them. The CDR3 sequence is 16 residues long. CDR3 sequence reads: CASSSKGRSANYGYTF. CDR3 nucleotides: TGTGCCAGCAGTTCGAAAGGGCGGTCAGCTAACTATGGCTACACCTTC.

This clone is a singleton in its sample. V and J are TRBV9 and TRBJ2-5; no clear D gene. The CDR3 is 14 residues long. V lost 0 bases and J lost 2, with 8 bases in between. From germline, CDR1 is SGDLS and CDR2 YYNGEE. The CDR3 bases are TGTGCCAGCAGCGTAGGAGACTTACAAGAGACCCAGTACTTC. This gives the protein CASSVGDLQETQYF.

V and J are TRBV30 and TRBJ1-2; 10 nucleotides match TRBD1. The germline V gene encodes CDR1 GTSNPN and CDR2 SVGIG (reference sequence). The V gene end was trimmed by 2 bases and the J gene end by 8 bases; junction bases not matched to a gene: 8. This CDR3 is built from 14 residues. CDR3 region: CAWSSGQGVRGYTF. The DNA of the CDR3 is TGTGCCTGGAGTAGTGGACAGGGGGTAAGAGGCTACACCTTC.

The V gene is TRBV7-8, the J gene TRBJ1-5; 7 bases fit TRBD1. Germline V gene sequence: CDR1 SGHVS, CDR2 FQNEAQ. The CDR3 runs 16 residues. With V trimmed by 4 bases and J by 2 bases, 8 bases remained unmatched. CDR3 sequence: CASSSYRGRGNQPQHF. The CDR3 region has the DNA TGTGCCAGCAGCTCCTACAGGGGAAGAGGCAATCAGCCCCAGCATTTT.

The chain links TRBV2 to TRBJ1-1, with D possibly being TRBD1 (5 bases). This CDR3 comprises 10 residues. The V and J ends lost 6 bases and 9 bases respectively, with 8 bases between them. CDR1 and CDR2 from the germline V gene are SNHLY and FYNNEI. CDR3 amino acids: CASRGTKAFF. CDR3 nucleotides: TGTGCCAGCAGGGGGACTAAAGCTTTCTTT. Complete variable domain (other parts from reference TRBV2 and TRBJ1-1): EPEVTQTPSHQVTQMGQEVILRCVPISNHLYFYWYRQILGQKVEFLVSFYNNEISEKSEIFDDQFSVERPDGSNFTLKIRSTKLEDSAMYFCASRGTKAFFGQGTRLTVV.

This clone was seen just once. The J gene is TRBJ1-1, the V gene TRBV4-3; D call uncertain. The ends were cut back, 0 bases at V and 4 bases at J, with 12 bases in the middle. This CDR3 has 15 amino acids. In germline, CDR1 is LGHNA, CDR2 YSLEER. The CDR3 bases are TGCGCCAGCAGCCAAGATGGCGAAAGCGGCACTGAAGCTTTCTTT. This encodes CASSQDGESGTEAFF.

The chain joins TRBV7-2 to TRBJ1-2; TRBD1 might be the D (5 bases). Germline assignment: CDR1 SGHTA and CDR2 FQGNSA. V was shortened by 3 bases and J by 7 bases, with 12 bases between the two germline ends. The CDR3 is made up of 13 amino acids. CDR3: CASSLTPGTGYTF. The CDR3 bases are TGTGCCAGCAGCTTGACCCCAGGGACTGGCTACACCTTC.

The chain links TRBV28 to TRBJ2-1; 8 bases line up with TRBD2. Trimming at V came to 10 bases and at J to 7 bases, leaving 3 bases not matched to a gene. Looked up from germline, CDR1 is MDHEN and CDR2 is SYDVKM. The length of the CDR3 is 11 residues. For the CDR3, the DNA is TGTGCCACCGGGACTAGTAATGAGCAGTTCTTC. This gives the protein CATGTSNEQFF.

The chain links TRBV9 to TRBJ2-7, with D unresolved. V was pared by 3 bases and J by 0 bases, with 10 bases between. CDR1 SGDLS and CDR2 YYNGEE come from the germline V gene. This CDR3 contains 14 residues. DNA of the CDR3: TGTGCCAGCAGCGCCTTCGTCAACTCCTACGAGCAGTACTTC. The encoded protein is CASSAFVNSYEQYF.

J is TRBJ2-6 and V is TRBV27; 8 bases match TRBD2. This CDR3 comprises 16 residues. The J segment lost 3 bases and the V segment lost 7 bases, leaving 8 bases of the junction unmatched. Germline values: CDR1 MNHEY, CDR2 SMNVEV (reference sequence). The CDR3 loop is CASMIAGLGGANVLTF. CDR3 nucleotide sequence: TGTGCCAGCATGATAGCGGGACTGGGTGGGGCCAACGTCCTGACTTTC.

V usage is TRBV7-3 and J usage is TRBJ1-1, with D uncertain. This CDR3 region has 13 residues. Trimming removed 4 bases at V and 0 bases at J, with 6 bases between. Germline CDR1 and CDR2: SGHTA and FQGTGA. In DNA form, the CDR3 reads TGTGCCAGCAGCTCCTTTCTGAACACTGAAGCTTTCTTT. This gives the protein CASSSFLNTEAFF.

This rearrangement joins TRBV28 to TRBJ2-7, with D perhaps TRBD1 (5 bases). The CDR3 runs to 12 residues. V was cut by 10 bases and J by 2 bases, with 12 bases left in between. Germline lookup yields CDR1 MDHEN and CDR2 SYDVKM. This CDR3 reads CAILQVPYEQYF. CDR3 bases: TGTGCCATCCTACAGGTCCCCTACGAGCAGTACTTC.

The chain uses TRBV5-6 and TRBJ1-2, with TRBD1 as a possible D gene (6 bases). This CDR3 has 14 amino acids. Trimming shortened V by 0 bases and J by 8 bases, and 14 bases separated the two germline ends. Germline loops: CDR1 SGHDT, CDR2 YYEEEE. The CDR3 loop is CASSLEAQGYGYTF. The CDR3 DNA sequence: TGTGCCAGCAGCTTGGAAGCGCAGGGGTACGGCTACACCTTC.

The chain has TRBV6-6 and TRBJ1-4, with D hard to call. The CDR3 covers 13 residues. Trimming removed 5 bases from V and 4 bases from J, with 8 bases in between. Germline V gene data show CDR1 as MNHNY and CDR2 as SVGAGI (reference sequence). The DNA of the CDR3 is TGTGCCAGCAGTGGACTGCTTAATGAAAAACTGTTTTTT. Its translation: CASSGLLNEKLFF.

The chain is built from TRBV19 and TRBJ1-5, with 9 bases matching TRBD1. J gave up 5 bases and V 9 bases, and 8 bases lay outside the gene matches. This CDR3 has 14 residues. Germline CDR1 LNHDA, CDR2 SQIVND (reference sequence). CDR3 in amino acids: CASGDRERDQPQHF. In DNA, the CDR3 is TGTGCCAGCGGGGACAGGGAAAGAGATCAGCCCCAGCATTTT.

The chain couples TRBV5-1 to TRBJ2-2, with D maybe TRBD2 (6 bases). Trimming left V 7 bases short and J 4 bases short, with 14 bases between. This CDR3 is 14 amino acids long. Germline CDR1 reads SGHRS; CDR2 reads YFSETQ. Written as DNA, the CDR3 is TGCGCCAGCGGGGACGGGGGTGCCACCGGGGAGCTGTTTTTT. It encodes CASGDGGATGELFF.

V gene TRBV7-9 combines with J gene TRBJ1-2, with D possibly being TRBD1 (6 bases). Deletions cut 3 bases from V and 7 bases from J, with 18 bases between. Germline V CDR1 and CDR2: SEHNR, FQNEAQ (reference sequence). The CDR3 loop spans 15 amino acids. The CDR3 nucleotides are TGTGCCAGCAGCTTGGGTCGGGGGGCGCGAGTTGGCTACACCTTC. Protein sequence: CASSLGRGARVGYTF.

This clone was seen a single time. The V and J genes are TRBV30 and TRBJ1-4; D not certain. V was pared by 2 bases and J by 6 bases, with 13 bases between. The germline V gene encodes CDR1 GTSNPN and CDR2 SVGIG (reference sequence). The CDR3 consists of 14 residues. This chain's CDR3 is CAWSSTAVDEKLFF. CDR3 sequence (DNA): TGTGCCTGGAGTTCTACAGCCGTAGATGAAAAACTGTTTTTT.

The chain has TRBV7-9 and TRBJ1-1; D is ambiguous. V was trimmed by 1 base and J by 11 bases, leaving 14 bases between them. This CDR3 is built from 13 residues. Germline V gene sequence: CDR1 SEHNR, CDR2 FQNEAQ (reference sequence). The CDR3 nucleotides read TGTGCCAGCAGCTTAGAGGTCTCGGTGTGGGCTTTCTTT. Protein: CASSLEVSVWAFF. Based on the CDR3 plus reference TRBV7-9 and TRBJ1-1, the full variable domain is DTGVSQNPRHKITKRGQNVTFRCDPISEHNRLYWYRQTLGQGPEFLTYFQNEAQLEKSRLLSDRFSAERPKGSFSTLEIQRTEQGDSAMYLCASSLEVSVWAFFGQGTRLTVV.

The CDR3 protein is CASSPGQGEQYF. DNA for the CDR3: TGTGCCAGCAGTCCCGGACAGGGCGAGCAGTACTTC. The chain employs TRBV6-6 and TRBJ2-7; TRBD1 agrees at 8 bases. CDR1 MNHNY and CDR2 SVGAGI come from the germline V gene (reference sequence). The CDR3 sequence is 12 residues long. Unmatched junction bases numbered 3, after V lost 5 bases and J lost 6 bases.

The chain is built from TRBV5-4 and TRBJ1-1; unclear D gene. Germline V lookup: CDR1 SGHNT, CDR2 YYREEE (reference sequence). V was cut by 0 bases and J by 5 bases, with 14 bases left in between. The CDR3 has 15 residues. CDR3 nucleotide sequence: TGTGCCAGCAGCTTGGTTCCAAGTCCGGGTACTGAAGCTTTCTTT. This codes for CASSLVPSPGTEAFF.

The CDR3 coding sequence is TGCGCCAGCAGCTCCCCGGGCCGGGACATCTACGAGCAGTACTTC. Its protein product is CASSSPGRDIYEQYF. The genes are TRBV5-1 and TRBJ2-7, with D possibly TRBD1 on 6 matching bases. The V gene's germline CDR1 is SGHRS and CDR2 YFSETQ. The CDR3 contains 15 residues. The ends were cut back, 3 bases at V and 3 bases at J, with 16 bases in the middle.

The chain links TRBV16 to TRBJ2-7; TRBD2 agrees at 10 bases. The CDR3 length is 16 residues. The V segment lost 4 bases and the J segment 4 bases; nucleotides outside the gene matches: 10. From germline, CDR1 is KGHSY and CDR2 FQNENV. Here the CDR3 reads CASSPPQRGGRYEQYF. Written as DNA, the CDR3 is TGTGCCAGCAGCCCCCCCCAGCGGGGGGGAAGATACGAGCAGTACTTC.